The 7 T cell receptor beta chains below all came from one sample that was sequenced in a study of shared clonotypes between healthy human individuals. Selected positively for CCR7 and CD45RO-negative, naive CD8 cells excluded terminally differentiated effector memory CD45RA+ cells. Assay: immunoSEQ multiplex PCR; the TCRdb copy retains only in-frame clones and omits some. The sample yields about 2.1 million clones, 80% to 95% seen once. The sample comprised naive CD8+ T cells from PBMCs. These receptors were taken from a man aged 18 to 35 in good health. Some clones in this sample may be carry-over from other donors' samples.

V and J are TRBV7-2 and TRBJ2-2; 12 nucleotides line up with TRBD2. CDR1 SGHTA and CDR2 FQGNSA come from the germline V gene. V lost 4 bases to trimming and J lost 3 bases; unmatched junction nucleotides: 3. The CDR3 totals 16 residues. The CDR3 DNA reads as TGTGCCAGCAGCTCTAGACTAGCGGGAGACACCGGGGAGCTGTTTTTT. This encodes CASSSRLAGDTGELFF.

This clone showed up just a few times. CDR3 protein: CASSRGTGNQPQHF. The CDR3 region has the DNA TGTGCCAGCAGCCGTGGGACAGGTAATCAGCCCCAGCATTTT. This chain uses TRBV6-5 with TRBJ1-5, with 8 bases lining up with TRBD1. The CDR3 spans 14 residues. Germline CDR1 MNHEY, CDR2 SVGAGI. V lost 6 bases, J lost 4 bases, and 5 bases stayed unmatched.

The rearrangement uses TRBV4-2 and TRBJ2-1; no definite D call. With 5 bases removed from V and 7 bases from J, the gap between germline ends came to 9 bases. Germline V gives CDR1 LGHNA, CDR2 YNFKEQ. CDR3 length: 12 residues. The CDR3 is CASSGNWNEQFF. DNA of the CDR3: TGTGCCAGCAGCGGAAACTGGAATGAGCAGTTCTTC.

This chain connects TRBV27 to TRBJ1-4, with D unclear. Germline V gives CDR1 MNHEY, CDR2 SMNVEV (reference sequence). CDR3 length: 13 residues. Between the trimmed V and J ends, which lost 3 bases and 8 bases, there was a span of 10 bases. CDR3: CASSFEGYEKLFF. DNA of the CDR3: TGTGCCAGCAGTTTTGAGGGATACGAAAAACTGTTTTTT.

The CDR3 protein is CASTATTVTSGSDTQYF. The CDR3 coding sequence is TGTGCCAGCACCGCAACCACCGTGACTAGCGGGAGCGATACGCAGTATTTT. J is TRBJ2-3 and V is TRBV27, with TRBD2 matching over 12 bases. CDR1 and CDR2 (germline): MNHEY, SMNVEV (reference sequence). The J segment lost 6 bases and the V segment lost 7 bases, leaving 14 bases of the junction unmatched. CDR3 length: 17 residues.

The chain has TRBV9 and TRBJ2-1; 7 bases fit TRBD2. The CDR3 length is 13 residues. Germline CDR1 SGDLS, CDR2 YYNGEE. After removal of 4 bases from V and 10 bases from J, the junction contained 8 bases not matched to a gene. CDR3 nucleotide sequence: TGTGCCAGCAGCCCGTCGGGGGGTCTGGAGCAGTTCTTC. Residues: CASSPSGGLEQFF.

With respect to this clone: The same CDR3 is also encoded by other DNA sequences in this sample. The CDR3 DNA reads TGTGCCAGCAGCTTTAGCGGGAGCTCTTACAATGAGCAGTTCTTC. Translation gives CASSFSGSSYNEQFF. This chain connects TRBV7-9 to TRBJ2-1; 9 bases match TRBD2. The CDR3 has 15 residues. J gave up 4 bases and V 3 bases, and 4 bases lay outside the gene matches. Germline V gene data show CDR1 as SEHNR and CDR2 as FQNEAQ (reference sequence).